This entry lists 21 T cell receptor beta chains sequenced from one sample in a study of blood T cell repertoires in COVID-19. TCRdb's table, derived via immunoSEQ multiplex PCR, lists solely in-frame clones and lacks some. The sample includes some 150,000 clones, more than 85% of them seen just once. Source material: peripheral blood. The origin of the receptors is a woman in her sixties or seventies with acute or convalescent COVID-19.

In nucleotides, the CDR3 is TGCGCCAGCAGCTCGCGGGGGGCACCGAACACCGGGGAGCTGTTTTTT. This sequence encodes CASSSRGAPNTGELFF. The genes are TRBV5-1 and TRBJ2-2, with TRBD2 matching 8 bases. V shed 3 bases, J shed 0 bases, and the junction held 4 bases outside the gene matches. The CDR3 length is 16 residues. Looked up from germline, CDR1 is SGHRS and CDR2 is YFSETQ.

The CDR3 nucleotides are TGTGCCAGTAGTGTACGGACAGTAAACACCGGGGAGCTGTTTTTT. Its translation: CASSVRTVNTGELFF. The V and J genes are TRBV19 and TRBJ2-2, with D possibly being TRBD1 (6 bases). Trimming stripped 5 bases from V and 2 bases from J, with 12 bases between. The germline CDR1 and CDR2 sequences are LNHDA and SQIVND (reference sequence). The CDR3 is 15 amino acids.

The gene calls are TRBV7-6 and TRBJ2-5; 11 nucleotides agree with TRBD2. The junction had 18 bases not matched to a gene; V was cut back by 4 bases and J by 2 bases. The CDR3 is made up of 20 amino acids. The germline V gene has CDR1 SGHVS and CDR2 FNYEAQ. The CDR3 bases are TGTGCCAGCAGCTCACCACTTTCCCTAGCGGGGGGAGGAGAGCAAGAGACCCAGTACTTC. Residues: CASSSPLSLAGGGEQETQYF. The full variable domain, its missing parts supplied by reference TRBV7-6 and TRBJ2-5, is GAGVSQSPRYKVTKRGQDVALRCDPISGHVSLYWYRQALGQGPEFLTYFNYEAQQDKSGLPNDRFSAERPEGSISTLTIQRTEQRDSAMYRCASSSPLSLAGGGEQETQYFGPGTRLLVL.

The chain is built from TRBV6-6 and TRBJ1-2; tentatively, D is TRBD1 (5 bases). Germline-derived CDR1 and CDR2 are MNHNY and SVGAGI (reference sequence). This CDR3 is 15 amino acids long. V was clipped by 2 bases and J by 0 bases, with 10 bases between them. CDR3: CASSYVEGPNYGYTF. The DNA of the CDR3 is TGTGCCAGCAGTTACGTGGAGGGGCCTAACTATGGCTACACCTTC.

The chain combines TRBV7-2 with TRBJ2-4; D is ambiguous. This CDR3 region has 16 residues. Trimming took 1 base from V and 0 from J, leaving 10 bases between them. In germline, CDR1 is SGHTA, CDR2 FQGNSA. CDR3 in amino acids: CASSLGQNLAKNIQYF. DNA for the CDR3: TGTGCCAGCAGCTTAGGGCAGAATCTAGCCAAAAACATTCAGTACTTC.

This chain joins TRBV28 and TRBJ1-1, with a tentative D call TRBD1 (6 bases). V was clipped by 4 bases and J by 8 bases, with 11 bases between them. CDR1 MDHEN and CDR2 SYDVKM come from the germline V gene. The CDR3 consists of 12 residues. The CDR3 coding sequence is TGTGCCAGCAGTTCTACAGGGATGGAAGCTTTCTTT. Its translation is CASSSTGMEAFF.

The chain recombines TRBV28 with TRBJ2-3; tentatively, D is TRBD1 (5 bases). Germline CDR1 is MDHEN and CDR2 is SYDVKM. This CDR3 spans 15 amino acids. The V and J ends lost 6 bases and 5 bases respectively, with 18 bases between them. In DNA, the CDR3 is TGTGCCAGCAGCAGGTCGACAGTAGCAAAAGATACGCAGTATTTT. The encoded protein is CASSRSTVAKDTQYF.

This sequence joins TRBV7-9 and TRBJ2-3; 8 bases line up with TRBD2. CDR3 size: 15 residues. CDR1 is SEHNR, CDR2 FQNEAQ, per germline (reference sequence). Unmatched junction bases numbered 7, after V lost 5 bases and J lost 3 bases. The CDR3: CASSPRGGVTDTQYF. Written as DNA, the CDR3 is TGTGCCAGCAGCCCCCGGGGGGGCGTTACAGATACGCAGTATTTT.

This clone was observed a handful of times. The chain carries TRBV27 and TRBJ1-5; the match to TRBD1 covers 7 bases. Germline CDR1 and CDR2: MNHEY and SMNVEV (reference sequence). This CDR3 spans 16 amino acids. V was pared by 2 bases and J by 0 bases, with 4 bases of the junction left unmatched. CDR3 bases: TGTGCCAGCAGTTTAGCGACAGGGATTAGCAATCAGCCCCAGCATTTT. Residues: CASSLATGISNQPQHF.

The V and J genes are TRBV6-6 and TRBJ1-5; 8 bases align to TRBD1. Germline trimming cut 7 bases from V and 5 bases from J; bases unmatched to any gene: 10. CDR3 size: 15 residues. Germline CDR1 is MNHNY and CDR2 is SVGAGI (reference sequence). CDR3 region: CASIEDRAWDQPQHF. CDR3 DNA: TGTGCCAGCATAGAGGACAGGGCATGGGATCAGCCCCAGCATTTT.

This chain connects TRBV5-4 to TRBJ1-4, with 8 bases lining up with TRBD1. Germline CDR1 SGHNT, CDR2 YYREEE (reference sequence). The CDR3 has 16 residues. V lost 0 bases to trimming and J lost 5 bases; unmatched junction nucleotides: 6. The DNA of the CDR3 is TGTGCCAGCAGCTTGGCTTTACAGGGGGGGAATGAAAAACTGTTTTTT. This codes for CASSLALQGGNEKLFF.

The chain links TRBV6-5 to TRBJ1-2, with 9 bases lining up with TRBD1. Per germline, CDR1 MNHEY and CDR2 SVGAGI. The CDR3 consists of 12 residues. V dropped 8 bases and J dropped 5; count of bases not matched to a gene: 3. DNA for the CDR3: TGTGCCAGCTGGGACAGGGTGTATGGCTACACCTTC. Encoded protein: CASWDRVYGYTF.

This clone was seen a single time. The chain has TRBV7-9 and TRBJ2-6; D is unresolved. This CDR3 contains 15 residues. V lost 7 bases and J 0 bases, leaving 10 bases between the germline ends. CDR1 and CDR2 (germline): SEHNR, FQNEAQ (reference sequence). Here the CDR3 reads CASTLDLSGANVLTF. As DNA, the CDR3 is TGTGCCAGCACCCTAGACCTCTCTGGGGCCAACGTCCTGACTTTC.

The V and J genes are TRBV28 and TRBJ1-2, with 9 bases that match TRBD1. From germline, CDR1 is MDHEN and CDR2 SYDVKM. Trimming cost V 3 bases and J 7 bases; bases outside gene matches: 12. CDR3 length: 16 amino acids. CDR3 sequence: CASSFLKQGAGVGYTF. The DNA of the CDR3 is TGTGCCAGCAGTTTCCTCAAACAGGGGGCGGGAGTTGGCTACACCTTC.

As for this clone: The germline gene is not matched at one end of the junction; a read error may be the cause. This chain connects TRBV27 to TRBJ2-3; D is possibly TRBD2 (6 bases). The CDR3 sequence is 12 residues long. Germline-derived CDR1 and CDR2 are MNHEY and SMNVEV (reference sequence). The CDR3 loop reads CASGTFTDTQYF. The CDR3 DNA reads as TGCGCTTCCGGGACTTTCACAGATACGCAGTATTTT.

The CDR3 loop reads CASSASGQPLSPTGNTIYF. CDR3 DNA sequence: TGTGCCAGCAGTGCTTCGGGACAGCCACTTTCCCCCACCGGAAACACCATATATTTT. This rearrangement joins TRBV2 to TRBJ1-3; 7 nucleotides align to TRBD1. CDR1 is SNHLY and CDR2 is FYNNEI in the germline V gene. The V segment lost 4 bases and the J segment 4 bases; nucleotides outside the gene matches: 19. The CDR3 runs to 19 residues.

The J gene is TRBJ2-7, the V gene TRBV28; TRBD1 agrees at 12 bases. CDR3 length: 15 residues. CDR1 and CDR2 from the germline V gene are MDHEN and SYDVKM. V was clipped by 5 bases and J by 5 bases; unmatched bases: 7. CDR3 amino acids: CASSTGGQGANEQYV. For the CDR3, the DNA is TGTGCCAGCAGTACCGGGGGACAGGGGGCGAACGAGCAGTACGTC.

The rearrangement joins TRBV6-6 to TRBJ1-1; D is uncertain. V lost 4 bases and J lost 10, with 13 bases in between. The CDR3 spans 12 residues. Germline CDR1 is MNHNY and CDR2 is SVGAGI (reference sequence). This chain's CDR3 is CASSLGAGGAFF. CDR3 nucleotides: TGTGCCAGCAGTTTGGGCGCCGGTGGAGCTTTCTTT.

The chain combines TRBV4-3 with TRBJ2-1; 7 bases are shared with TRBD1. CDR1 LGHNA and CDR2 YSLEER come from the germline V gene. This CDR3 has 16 amino acids. V lost 0 bases and J lost 4; bases outside the gene matches: 6. CDR3 nucleotide sequence: TGCGCCAGCAGCCAAGATTTGGACAGGACATACAATGAGCAGTTCTTC. Translated: CASSQDLDRTYNEQFF.

The rearrangement links TRBV7-9 to TRBJ1-2; 7 nucleotides line up with TRBD1. CDR3 length: 14 amino acids. The J segment lost 2 bases and the V segment lost 5 bases, leaving 5 bases of the junction unmatched. Germline V gives CDR1 SEHNR, CDR2 FQNEAQ (reference sequence). CDR3 nucleotides: TGTGCCAGCAGCGAATCACAGGGGAACTATGGCTACACCTTC. Its protein is CASSESQGNYGYTF.

The V call is TRBV6-5, the J call TRBJ1-2; TRBD1 matches 10 bases. Germline trimming cut 3 bases from V and 6 bases from J; bases unmatched to any gene: 7. The CDR3 sequence is 15 residues long. Germline V gene data show CDR1 as MNHEY and CDR2 as SVGAGI. The CDR3 coding sequence is TGTGCCAGCAGTTATCGTACCGGGACAGGGGATGGCTACACCTTC. This encodes CASSYRTGTGDGYTF.